This T cell receptor (beta chain) was found in a study of T cells in women clearing cervical HPV infection. The germline gives CDR1 SGHAT, CDR2 FQNNGV. Trimming shortened V by 5 bases and J by 2 bases, and 16 bases separated the two germline ends. The CDR3 length is 15 residues. Using immunoSEQ multiplex PCR, the repertoire was profiled, and TCRdb retains in-frame clones only, with some absent. Its table lists 15,000 to 20,000 clones. About this clone itself: The read finishes 3 residues shy of the CDR3 end, and the germline J gene is used to complete it.

The chain carries TRBV11-2 and TRBJ2-7, with a weak D call TRBD2 (5 bases). The sample was blood buffy coat. This TCR came from a woman aged 18-70 years with a cervical HPV16 infection that either progressed to CIN3+ or cleared (not recorded which). CDR3 loop: CASSPQGRAAYEQYF. CDR3 DNA, as far as it was read: TGTGCCAGCAGCCCTCAAGGGCGGGCGGCCTACGAG.